Following are 19 T cell receptor beta chains from one sample sequenced in a study of spatial heterogeneity in lung cancer. These TCRs are of unknown antigen specificity. Study-wide points: Counts of expanded alpha and beta TCRs within tumors tracked the tumor nonsynonymous mutation count.

The sample's time point: sample taken at primary tumor resection. TCRdb redid the calling of the 5' RACE reads with MiXCR, one entry per CDR3 protein. The sample lists 100,000 to 110,000 distinct CDR3 sequences, 4.4% occurring once. Sequencing was performed on lung tumor tissue, taken at surgery. These TCRs come from a male donor with early-stage non-small cell lung cancer.

This clonotype was detected ten times or more. The chain recombines TRBV20-1 with TRBJ2-3; D is possibly TRBD2 (6 bases). The V gene's germline CDR1 is DFQATT and CDR2 SNEGSKA (reference sequence). The CDR3 loop spans 15 amino acids. Trimming shortened V by 1 base and J by 2 bases, and 13 bases separated the two germline ends. The CDR3 spells CSARGEGGDTDTQYF. The CDR3 DNA is TGCAGTGCTAGAGGGGAAGGCGGGGACACAGATACGCAGTATTTT.

This clonotype appeared many times. The V gene is TRBV7-8, the J gene TRBJ2-3; 8 bases line up with TRBD1. The germline gives CDR1 SGHVS, CDR2 FQNEAQ. The CDR3 is 15 amino acids. V gave up 5 bases and J gave up 3 bases; unmatched junction bases: 7. In DNA form, the CDR3 reads TGTGCCAGCAGCGTCAGACAGGGGCGGACAGATACGCAGTATTTT. Its protein product is CASSVRQGRTDTQYF.

This clonotype occurred many times. This rearrangement joins TRBV3-1 to TRBJ1-1; no firm D call. The CDR3 is 14 amino acids. V was cut by 1 base and J by 5 bases, with 11 bases left in between. The germline gives CDR1 LGHDT, CDR2 YNNKEL (reference sequence). The CDR3 nucleotides are TGTGCCAGCAGCCAAGGGATAGTGGGAACTGAAGCTTTCTTT. It translates to CASSQGIVGTEAFF.

The table lists this clonotype with many counts. The rearrangement links TRBV5-1 to TRBJ1-1; possibly TRBD1 for D (6 bases). Germline V gene data show CDR1 as SGHRS and CDR2 as YFSETQ. The CDR3 consists of 13 residues. Trimming cost V 5 bases and J 5 bases, with 13 bases left between them. The CDR3 spells CASSPEGGTEAFF. CDR3 bases: TGCGCCAGCAGTCCAGAGGGGGGTACTGAAGCTTTCTTT.

In its sample, this clonotype was seen many times. The chain joins TRBV28 to TRBJ1-2; maybe TRBD1 (5 bases). Germline CDR1 is MDHEN and CDR2 is SYDVKM. The V end lost 5 bases, the J end lost 4 bases, and 20 bases lay between the germline ends. The CDR3 extends over 16 amino acids. CDR3 sequence (DNA): TGTGCCAGCAGTGAGTTTGGGTCCCGAAGGGGCTATGGCTACACCTTC. Translation gives CASSEFGSRRGYGYTF.

This clonotype has at least ten counts. This rearrangement joins TRBV29-1 to TRBJ1-1; tentatively, D is TRBD1 (6 bases). V dropped 3 bases and J dropped 10 bases, with 21 bases sitting between them. Germline-derived CDR1 and CDR2 are SQVTM and ANQGSEA. CDR3 length: 14 amino acids. The CDR3 coding sequence is TGCAGCGTTGACCACAGGGTCGGACCCGAGGGAGCTTTCTTT. This gives the protein CSVDHRVGPEGAFF.

The rearrangement uses TRBV20-1 and TRBJ2-7; 15 bases align to TRBD2. The ends lost 3 bases at V and 5 bases at J; junction bases unmatched: 2. The CDR3 sequence is 14 residues long. The germline gives CDR1 DFQATT, CDR2 SNEGSKA (reference sequence). CDR3 region: CSARRTSGRDEQYF. The CDR3 bases are TGCAGTGCTAGGAGGACTAGCGGGAGGGACGAGCAGTACTTC.

This clonotype appeared many times. V usage is TRBV20-1 and J usage is TRBJ2-1; D is uncertain. CDR3 size: 14 residues. The germline V gene has CDR1 DFQATT and CDR2 SNEGSKA (reference sequence). CDR3 in DNA: TGCAGCTACCGGAGCGCTAGCTCCTACAATGAGCAGTTCTTC. Protein sequence: CSYRSASSYNEQFF.

This clonotype was observed many times. The V gene is TRBV29-1, the J gene TRBJ1-2, with 10 positions matching TRBD1. The CDR3 is 13 amino acids. The trim removed 7 bases at V and 4 bases at J, leaving 6 bases unmatched. Germline assignment: CDR1 SQVTM and CDR2 ANQGSEA. This CDR3 is CSGGTGAVYGYTF. Written as DNA, the CDR3 is TGCAGCGGCGGGACAGGGGCGGTCTATGGCTACACCTTC.

At least ten counts were recorded for this clonotype. The chain recombines TRBV4-1 with TRBJ1-4, with D possibly being TRBD1 (6 bases). The CDR3 has 16 residues. From germline, CDR1 is MGHRA and CDR2 YSYEKL. V gave up 0 bases and J gave up 6 bases, with 14 bases separating them. The DNA for the CDR3 is TGCGCCAGCAGCCAAGAATTGGCAGGGGAATATGAAAAACTGTTTTTT. Translating it yields CASSQELAGEYEKLFF.

Ten or more counts support this clonotype. J is TRBJ1-1 and V is TRBV6-5; 8 nucleotides match TRBD1. The CDR3 totals 15 residues. J lost 1 base, V lost 4 bases, and 5 bases had no gene match. Germline V gene sequence: CDR1 MNHEY, CDR2 SVGAGI. The CDR3 protein is CASSSGGWGNTEAFF. The CDR3 region has the DNA TGTGCCAGCAGTTCAGGGGGCTGGGGGAACACTGAAGCTTTCTTT.

The table lists this clonotype with many counts. This chain joins TRBV28 and TRBJ2-3; D is uncertain. Germline V gene data show CDR1 as MDHEN and CDR2 as SYDVKM. Trimming left V 4 bases short and J 2 bases short, with 10 bases between. This CDR3 region has 14 residues. As DNA, the CDR3 is TGTGCCAGCAGTTCCCTATGGTCCACAGATACGCAGTATTTT. This sequence encodes CASSSLWSTDTQYF.

This clonotype was detected ten times or more. CDR3 DNA: TGTGCCAGCAGCGTAGGGGCGGGGGGCTTAGGTCAGCCCCAGCATTTT. It codes for CASSVGAGGLGQPQHF. The chain combines TRBV9 with TRBJ1-5, with D possibly matching TRBD1 (6 bases). The CDR3 extends over 16 amino acids. CDR1 is SGDLS, CDR2 YYNGEE, per germline. V lost 0 bases and J 6 bases, leaving 16 bases between the germline ends.

This clonotype was seen only a few times. J is TRBJ1-1 and V is TRBV14, with no clear D. The germline V gene encodes CDR1 SGHDN and CDR2 FVKESK. Between the trimmed V and J ends, which lost 0 bases and 7 bases, there was a span of 9 bases. The CDR3 is made up of 13 amino acids. The CDR3 sequence: CASSQDPRGEAFF. The CDR3 region has the DNA TGTGCCAGCAGCCAAGATCCCCGGGGTGAAGCTTTCTTT.

This clonotype was observed many times. The genes are TRBV5-1 and TRBJ1-5; D is undetermined. Germline lookup yields CDR1 SGHRS and CDR2 YFSETQ. V lost 0 bases to trimming and J lost 5 bases, with 9 bases between them. The CDR3 sequence is 14 residues long. CDR3 sequence: CASSLDGVDQPQHF. As DNA, the CDR3 is TGCGCCAGCAGCTTGGATGGGGTGGATCAGCCCCAGCATTTT.

This clonotype was seen a few times. This CDR3 is CASSNGQGRETGELFF. CDR3 coding DNA: TGTGCCAGCAGTAACGGACAGGGGCGCGAAACCGGGGAGCTGTTTTTT. The rearrangement joins TRBV12-3 or TRBV12-4 to TRBJ2-2; 9 bases are a match to TRBD1. The V segment lost 5 bases and the J segment 5 bases; nucleotides outside the gene matches: 9. CDR3 length equals 16 residues.

This clonotype was seen a few times. This chain links TRBV5-1 with TRBJ1-1, with no clear D. V was cut by 5 bases and J by 3 bases, with 11 bases left in between. The CDR3 is made up of 13 amino acids. Germline V gene lookup returns CDR1 SGHRS and CDR2 YFSETQ. CDR3 sequence reads: CASRRKRDTEAFF. CDR3 DNA: TGCGCCAGCAGAAGGAAGCGGGACACTGAAGCTTTCTTT. Full variable domain (rest looked up from reference TRBV5-1 and TRBJ1-1): KAGVTQTPRYLIKTRGQQVTLSCSPISGHRSVSWYQQTPGQGLQFLFEYFSETQRNKGNFPGRFSGRQFSNSRSEMNVSTLELGDSALYLCASRRKRDTEAFFGQGTRLTVV.

This clonotype was counted between two and nine times. The CDR3 here is CASSQGWREGRGKNIQYF. Here the CDR3 DNA reads TGTGCCAGCAGCCAAGGTTGGCGGGAGGGCCGTGGCAAAAACATTCAGTACTTC. The V call is TRBV4-2, the J call TRBJ2-4; 9 bases map to TRBD2. With 1 base clipped from V and 3 bases from J, the junction kept 10 bases outside the gene matches. Germline values: CDR1 LGHNA, CDR2 YNFKEQ. This CDR3 is 18 amino acids long.

In regard to this clonotype: A clone one base away is much larger, so this may be a read error. V gene TRBV5-1 combines with J gene TRBJ2-7; D remains ambiguous. V was shortened by 2 bases and J by 0 bases, with 9 bases between the two germline ends. The CDR3 runs 14 residues. In germline, CDR1 is SGHRS, CDR2 YFSETQ. The CDR3 reads CASSLRVSSYEQYF. In DNA form, the CDR3 reads TGCGCCAGCAGCTTACGGGTATCCTCCTACGAGCAGTACTTC.